This T cell receptor (beta chain) originates from a study of control samples from healthy donors and cancer patients. The data were produced by immunoSEQ multiplex PCR, yet TCRdb's version contains in-frame clones alone and is incomplete. The table has more than 85,000 clones, 88% seen once. This CDR3 is built from 15 residues. Trimming shortened V by 0 bases and J by 2 bases, and 12 bases separated the two germline ends. Germline lookup yields CDR1 SGDLS and CDR2 YYNGEE. This receptor was taken from a woman aged 55 to 70 with lung cancer. Sequenced input: PBMCs. V is TRBV9 and J is TRBJ2-7, with a weak D call TRBD2 (5 bases). The CDR3 protein is CASSVGYGMTYEQYF. CDR3 in DNA: TGTGCCAGCAGCGTAGGTTACGGGATGACCTACGAGCAGTACTTC.